This is a list of T cell receptor beta chains from one sample in a study of control samples from healthy donors and cancer patients. The table came from immunoSEQ multiplex PCR; TCRdb's copy has only in-frame clones and leaves some out. The table has 150,000 to 200,000 clones, 85% to 95% seen once. The sample comprised blood. These TCRs come from a man aged 25 to 40 in good health. Both conserved end residues are part of each CDR3. Only part of the rows carry a size: once, few, many, or a class if the clone is expanded.

size	V	J	CDR3
-	TRBV5-1	TRBJ2-7	CASSLAMRGGQTYEQYF
-	TRBV4-2	TRBJ2-7	CASSPRLAGGNEQYF
-	TRBV4-3	TRBJ1-1	CASSQDSTDVAAFF
once	TRBV4-3	TRBJ1-2	CASSQEGDGYTF
-	TRBV5-4	TRBJ2-7	CASSSLPQGAEQYF
-	TRBV29-1	TRBJ2-1	CSVVGTEQFF
-	TRBV6-2/TRBV6-3	TRBJ1-5	CASSTGPNQPQHF
-	TRBV19	TRBJ1-1	CASSVTLNTEAFF
-	TRBV5-1	TRBJ2-5	CASSKGGSQETQYF
-	TRBV4-1	TRBJ1-5	CASSHTSTASNQPQHF
-	TRBV7-9	TRBJ1-2	CASSLEGGTGSHGYTF
-	TRBV24-1	TRBJ2-5	CATSDSSQTQYF
-	TRBV2	TRBJ2-1	CASSETGPINSYNEQFF
-	TRBV13	TRBJ2-2	CASSRGLDRTGELFF
-	TRBV23-1	TRBJ2-7	CASSHLVGPIDEQYF
-	TRBV5-1	TRBJ1-1	CASSLERVGGEAFF
-	TRBV18	TRBJ1-2	CASSPFGRAEGYTF
-	TRBV6-5	TRBJ1-3	CASSNRGSGNTIYF
-	TRBV9	TRBJ2-2	CASSPRDRTNTGELFF
-	TRBV10-3	TRBJ2-7	CAISVGSGRTYEQYF
-	TRBV27	TRBJ2-1	CASSRRDRGNEQFF
-	TRBV10-1	TRBJ2-7	CASSEGAYEQYF
-	TRBV30	TRBJ1-1	CAWSVNPYTEAFF
-	TRBV27	TRBJ2-7	CASSGMRGRGEQYF
-	TRBV5-1	TRBJ2-5	CASSLNSGGAETQYF
-	TRBV7-8	TRBJ1-5	CASSLAEGDQPQHF
-	TRBV10-2	TRBJ1-2	CASSGKGKEYGYTF
few	TRBV27	TRBJ1-1	CASSLRMNTEAFF
-	TRBV9	TRBJ1-1	CASSPRGGIAFF
-	TRBV24-1	TRBJ1-5	CATQGAGNQPQHF
-	TRBV28	TRBJ1-1	CASSFGGWTEAFF
-	TRBV6-2/TRBV6-3	TRBJ1-1	CASSQMGLGTEAFF
-	TRBV29-1	TRBJ1-2	CSALRDRGLKGGYTF
-	TRBV2	TRBJ2-7	CASGGDSSAVQYF
-	TRBV18	TRBJ1-2	CASSQTREIGGYTF
-	TRBV11-3	TRBJ2-7	CASSSASGEQYF
-	TRBV4-3	TRBJ2-7	CASSQETGTSGSYEQYF
-	TRBV10-3	TRBJ2-2	CAIRWGTGELFF
-	TRBV25-1	TRBJ1-5	CASATGSAQPQHF
-	TRBV7-2	TRBJ2-7	CASSSYNSGYSYEQYF
once	TRBV19	TRBJ2-2	CASALGTSDTGELFF
-	TRBV30	TRBJ1-6	CAWRSLLYNSPLHF
-	TRBV24-1	TRBJ1-5	CATSDSRNQPQHF
once	TRBV19	TRBJ2-7	CASTIGTSGSSYEQYF
-	TRBV18	TRBJ1-1	CASSQQGSTSEAFF
once	TRBV5-8	TRBJ2-7	CASSQYRQRRVTYEQYF
-	TRBV7-2	TRBJ2-7	CASSSRGRGLAAYEQYF
-	TRBV9	TRBJ2-2	CASSVVAGELFF
-	TRBV6-5	TRBJ1-2	CASTGAGYGYTF
-	TRBV10-3	TRBJ1-2	CAISRDEGASGYTF
-	TRBV19	TRBJ1-5	CASSMFGAGQPQHF
-	TRBV10-3	TRBJ2-1	CAISPSPPGDNEQFF
once	TRBV5-1	TRBJ2-5	CASSERETQYF
-	TRBV10-3	TRBJ2-1	CAVSGRLAGDNEQFF
-	TRBV5-1	TRBJ1-1	CASSLVSGLNTEAFF